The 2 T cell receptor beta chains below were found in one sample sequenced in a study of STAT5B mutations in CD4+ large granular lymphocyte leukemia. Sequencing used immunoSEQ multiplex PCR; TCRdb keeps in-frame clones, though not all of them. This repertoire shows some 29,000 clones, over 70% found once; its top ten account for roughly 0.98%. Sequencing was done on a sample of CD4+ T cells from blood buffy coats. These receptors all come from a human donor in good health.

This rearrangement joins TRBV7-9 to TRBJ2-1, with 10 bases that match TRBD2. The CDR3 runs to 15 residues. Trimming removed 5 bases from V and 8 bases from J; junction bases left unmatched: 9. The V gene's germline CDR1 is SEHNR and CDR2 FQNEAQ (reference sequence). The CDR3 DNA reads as TGTGCCAGCAGCCCGAGCGGGAGGGCCTGGCATGAGCAGTTCTTC. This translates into CASSPSGRAWHEQFF.

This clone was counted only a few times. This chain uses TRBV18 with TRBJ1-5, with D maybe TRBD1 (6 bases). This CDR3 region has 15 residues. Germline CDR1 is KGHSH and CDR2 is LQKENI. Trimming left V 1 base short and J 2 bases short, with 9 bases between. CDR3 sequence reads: CASSPLGGGNQPQHF. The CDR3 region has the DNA TGTGCCAGCTCACCACTAGGGGGAGGCAATCAGCCCCAGCATTTT. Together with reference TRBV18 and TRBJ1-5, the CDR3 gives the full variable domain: NAGVMQNPRHLVRRRGQEARLRCSPMKGHSHVYWYRQLPEEGLKFMVYLQKENIIDESGMPKERFSAEFPKEGPSILRIQQVVRGDSAAYFCASSPLGGGNQPQHFGDGTRLSIL.